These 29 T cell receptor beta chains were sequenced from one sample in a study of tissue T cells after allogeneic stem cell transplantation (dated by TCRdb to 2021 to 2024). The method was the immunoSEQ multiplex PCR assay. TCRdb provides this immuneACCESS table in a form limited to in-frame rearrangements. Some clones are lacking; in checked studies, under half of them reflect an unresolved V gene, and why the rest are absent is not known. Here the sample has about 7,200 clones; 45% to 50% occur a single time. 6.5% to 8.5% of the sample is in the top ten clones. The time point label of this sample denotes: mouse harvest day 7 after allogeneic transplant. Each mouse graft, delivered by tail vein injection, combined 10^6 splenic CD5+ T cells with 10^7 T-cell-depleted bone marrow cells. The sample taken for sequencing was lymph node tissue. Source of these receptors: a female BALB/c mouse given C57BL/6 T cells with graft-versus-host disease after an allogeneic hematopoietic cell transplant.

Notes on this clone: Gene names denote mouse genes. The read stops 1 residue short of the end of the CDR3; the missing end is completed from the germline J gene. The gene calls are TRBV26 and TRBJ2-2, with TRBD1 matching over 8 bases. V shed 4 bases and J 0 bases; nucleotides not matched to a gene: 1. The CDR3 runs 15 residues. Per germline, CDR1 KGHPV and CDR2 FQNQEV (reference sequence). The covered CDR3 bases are TGTGCCAGCAGTCCACAGGGGGCAAACACCGGGCAGCTCTAC. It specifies CASSPQGANTGQLY. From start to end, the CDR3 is CASSPQGANTGQLYF. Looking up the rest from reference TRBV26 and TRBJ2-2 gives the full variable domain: NSKVIQTPRYLVKGQGQKAKMRCIPEKGHPVVFWYQQNKNNEFKFLINFQNQEVLQQIDMTEKRFSAECPSNSPCSLEIQSSEAGDSALYLCASSPQGANTGQLYFGEGSKLTVL.

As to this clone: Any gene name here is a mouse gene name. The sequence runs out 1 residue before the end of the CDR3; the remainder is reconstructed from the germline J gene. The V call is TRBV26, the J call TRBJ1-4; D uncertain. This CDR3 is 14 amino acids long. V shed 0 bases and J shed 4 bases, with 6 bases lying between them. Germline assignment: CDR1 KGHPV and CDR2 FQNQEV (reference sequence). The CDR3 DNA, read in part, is TGTGCCAGCAGTCTGTCACGGGGCAACGAAAGATTATTT. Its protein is CASSLSRGNERLF. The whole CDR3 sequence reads CASSLSRGNERLFF.

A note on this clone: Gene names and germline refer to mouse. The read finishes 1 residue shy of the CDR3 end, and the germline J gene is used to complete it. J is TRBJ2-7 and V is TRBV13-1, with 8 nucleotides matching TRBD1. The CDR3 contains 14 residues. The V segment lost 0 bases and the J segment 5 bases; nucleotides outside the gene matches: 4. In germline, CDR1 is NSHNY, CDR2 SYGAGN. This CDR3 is CASSDAGGAHEQYF. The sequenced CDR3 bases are TGTGCCAGCAGTGATGCAGGGGGCGCCCATGAACAGTAC.

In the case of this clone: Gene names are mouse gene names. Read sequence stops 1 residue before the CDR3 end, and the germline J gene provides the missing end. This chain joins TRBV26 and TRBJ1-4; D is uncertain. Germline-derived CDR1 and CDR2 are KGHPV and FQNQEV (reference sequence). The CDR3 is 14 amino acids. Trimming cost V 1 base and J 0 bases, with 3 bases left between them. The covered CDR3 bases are TGTGCCAGCAGTCTGTATTTTTCCAACGAAAGATTATTT. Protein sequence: CASSLYFSNERLF. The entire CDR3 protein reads CASSLYFSNERLFF.

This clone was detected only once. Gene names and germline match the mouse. This CDR3 reads CASSLGLGGAAETLYF. Incomplete CDR3 DNA: TGTGCCAGCTCTCTCGGACTGGGGGGGGCTGCAGAAACGCTGTAT. This chain connects TRBV12-1 to TRBJ2-3; 12 positions agree with TRBD2. The read is 1 residue too short to cover the CDR3 end, so that end is filled in from the germline J gene. In germline, CDR1 is SGHSN, CDR2 HYEKVE. Trimming at V came to 0 bases and at J to 2 bases, leaving 2 bases not matched to a gene. This CDR3 spans 16 amino acids. Based on the CDR3 plus reference TRBV12-1 and TRBJ2-3, the full variable domain is DSGVVQSPRHIIKEKGGRSVLTCIPISGHSNVVWYQQTLGKELKFLIQHYEKVERDKGFLPSRFSVQQFDDYHSEMNMSALELEDSAMYFCASSLGLGGAAETLYFGSGTRLTVL.

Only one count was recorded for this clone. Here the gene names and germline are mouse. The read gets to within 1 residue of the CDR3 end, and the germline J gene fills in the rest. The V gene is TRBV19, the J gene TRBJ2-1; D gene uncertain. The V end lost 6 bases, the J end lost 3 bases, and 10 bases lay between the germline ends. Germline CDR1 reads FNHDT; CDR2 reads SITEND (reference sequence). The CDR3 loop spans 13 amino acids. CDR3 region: CASTREGYAEQFF. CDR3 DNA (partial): TGTGCCAGCACGAGGGAGGGCTATGCTGAGCAGTTC.

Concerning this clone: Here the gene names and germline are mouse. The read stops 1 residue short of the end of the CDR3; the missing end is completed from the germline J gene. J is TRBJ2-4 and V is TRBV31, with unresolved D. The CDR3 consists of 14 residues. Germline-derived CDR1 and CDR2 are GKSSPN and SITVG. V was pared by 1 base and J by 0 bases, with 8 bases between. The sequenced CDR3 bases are TGTGCCTGGAGTCCCGGGTTTAGTCAAAACACCTTGTAC. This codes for CAWSPGFSQNTLY. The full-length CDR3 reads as CAWSPGFSQNTLYF.

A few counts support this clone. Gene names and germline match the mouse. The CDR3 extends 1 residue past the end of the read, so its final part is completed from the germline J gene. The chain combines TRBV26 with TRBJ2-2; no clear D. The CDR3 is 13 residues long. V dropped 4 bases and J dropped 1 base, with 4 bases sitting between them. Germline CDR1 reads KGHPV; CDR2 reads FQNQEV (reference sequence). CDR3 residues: CASSQKNTGQLYF. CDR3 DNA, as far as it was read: TGTGCCAGCAGTCAGAAAAACACCGGGCAGCTCTAC. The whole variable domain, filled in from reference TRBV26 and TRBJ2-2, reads NSKVIQTPRYLVKGQGQKAKMRCIPEKGHPVVFWYQQNKNNEFKFLINFQNQEVLQQIDMTEKRFSAECPSNSPCSLEIQSSEAGDSALYLCASSQKNTGQLYFGEGSKLTVL.

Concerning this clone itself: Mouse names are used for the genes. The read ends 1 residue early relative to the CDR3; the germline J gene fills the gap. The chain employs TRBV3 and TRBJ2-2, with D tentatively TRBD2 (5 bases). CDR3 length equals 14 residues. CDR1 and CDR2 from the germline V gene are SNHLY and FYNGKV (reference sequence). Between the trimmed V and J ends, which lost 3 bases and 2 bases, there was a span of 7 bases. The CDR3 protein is CASSLTVNTGQLYF. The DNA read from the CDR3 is TGTGCCAGCAGCTTGACTGTTAACACCGGGCAGCTCTAC. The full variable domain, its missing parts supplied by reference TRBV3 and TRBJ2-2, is GPKVLQIPSHQIIDMGQMVTLNCDPVSNHLYFYWYKQILGQQMEFLVNFYNGKVMEKSKLFKDQFSVERPDGSYFTLKIQPTALEDSAVYFCASSLTVNTGQLYFGEGSKLTVL.

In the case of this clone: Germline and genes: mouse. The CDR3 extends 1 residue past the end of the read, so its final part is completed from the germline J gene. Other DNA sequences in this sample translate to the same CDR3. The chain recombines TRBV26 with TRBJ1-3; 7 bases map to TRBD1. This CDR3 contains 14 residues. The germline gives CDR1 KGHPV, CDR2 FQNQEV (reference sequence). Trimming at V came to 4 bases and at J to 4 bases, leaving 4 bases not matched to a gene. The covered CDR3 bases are TGTGCCAGCAGTCCCGACAGGGTGGGAAATACGCTCTAT. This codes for CASSPDRVGNTLY. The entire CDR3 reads CASSPDRVGNTLYF. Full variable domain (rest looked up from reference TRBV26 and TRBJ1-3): NSKVIQTPRYLVKGQGQKAKMRCIPEKGHPVVFWYQQNKNNEFKFLINFQNQEVLQQIDMTEKRFSAECPSNSPCSLEIQSSEAGDSALYLCASSPDRVGNTLYFGEGSRLIVV.

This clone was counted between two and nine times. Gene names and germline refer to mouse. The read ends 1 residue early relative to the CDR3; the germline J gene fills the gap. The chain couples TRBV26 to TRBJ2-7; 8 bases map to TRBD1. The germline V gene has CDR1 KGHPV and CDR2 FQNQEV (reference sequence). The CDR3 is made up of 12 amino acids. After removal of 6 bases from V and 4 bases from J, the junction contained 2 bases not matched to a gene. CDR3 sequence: CASRRDRYEQYF. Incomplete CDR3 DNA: TGTGCCAGCAGGCGGGACAGGTATGAACAGTAC. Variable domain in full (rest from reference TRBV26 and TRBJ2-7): NSKVIQTPRYLVKGQGQKAKMRCIPEKGHPVVFWYQQNKNNEFKFLINFQNQEVLQQIDMTEKRFSAECPSNSPCSLEIQSSEAGDSALYLCASRRDRYEQYFGPGTRLTVL.

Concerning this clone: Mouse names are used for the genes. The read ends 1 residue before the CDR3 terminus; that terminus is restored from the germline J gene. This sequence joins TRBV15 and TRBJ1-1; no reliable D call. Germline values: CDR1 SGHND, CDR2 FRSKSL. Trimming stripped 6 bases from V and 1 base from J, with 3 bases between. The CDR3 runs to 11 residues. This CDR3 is CASSRNTEVFF. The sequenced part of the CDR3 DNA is TGTGCCAGCAGCCGAAACACAGAAGTCTTC. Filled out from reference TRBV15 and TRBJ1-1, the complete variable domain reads DAGVTQTPRHEVAEKGQTIILKCEPVSGHNDLFWYRQTKIQGLELLSYFRSKSLMEDGGAFKDRFKAEMLNSSFSTLKIQPTEPKDSAVYLCASSRNTEVFFGKGTRLTVV.

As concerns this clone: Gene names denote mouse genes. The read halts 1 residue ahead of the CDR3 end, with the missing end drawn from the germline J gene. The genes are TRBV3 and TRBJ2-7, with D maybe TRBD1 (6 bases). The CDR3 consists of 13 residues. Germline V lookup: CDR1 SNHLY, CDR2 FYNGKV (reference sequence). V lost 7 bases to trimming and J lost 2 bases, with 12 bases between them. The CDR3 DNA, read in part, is TGTGCCAGCAACTCGGGACAAGCCTATGAACAGTAC. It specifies CASNSGQAYEQY. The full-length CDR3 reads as CASNSGQAYEQYF.

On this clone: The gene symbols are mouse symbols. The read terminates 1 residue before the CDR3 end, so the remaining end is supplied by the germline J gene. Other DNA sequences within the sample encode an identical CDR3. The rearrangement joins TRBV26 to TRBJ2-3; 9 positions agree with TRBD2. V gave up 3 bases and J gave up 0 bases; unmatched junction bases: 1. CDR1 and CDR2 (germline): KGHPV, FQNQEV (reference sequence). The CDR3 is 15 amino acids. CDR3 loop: CASSLGLGSAETLYF. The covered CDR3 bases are TGTGCCAGCAGTCTCGGACTGGGGAGTGCAGAAACGCTGTAT.

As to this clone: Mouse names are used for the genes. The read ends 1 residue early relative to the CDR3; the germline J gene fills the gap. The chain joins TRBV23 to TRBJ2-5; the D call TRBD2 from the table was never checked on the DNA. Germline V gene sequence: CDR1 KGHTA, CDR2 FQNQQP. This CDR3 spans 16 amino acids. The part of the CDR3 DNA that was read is TGCTCCAGCAGTCAAGAGGGCTGGGGGGTCCAAGACACCCAGTAC. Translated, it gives CSSSQEGWGVQDTQY. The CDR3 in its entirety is CSSSQEGWGVQDTQYF.

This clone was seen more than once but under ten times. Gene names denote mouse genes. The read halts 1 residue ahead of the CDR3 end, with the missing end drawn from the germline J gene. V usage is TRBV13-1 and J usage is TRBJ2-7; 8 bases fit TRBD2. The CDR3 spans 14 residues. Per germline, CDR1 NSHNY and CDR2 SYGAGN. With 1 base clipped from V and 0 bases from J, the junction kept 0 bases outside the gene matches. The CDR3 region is CASSDLGGSYEQYF. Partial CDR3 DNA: TGTGCCAGCAGTGATCTGGGGGGCTCCTATGAACAGTAC.

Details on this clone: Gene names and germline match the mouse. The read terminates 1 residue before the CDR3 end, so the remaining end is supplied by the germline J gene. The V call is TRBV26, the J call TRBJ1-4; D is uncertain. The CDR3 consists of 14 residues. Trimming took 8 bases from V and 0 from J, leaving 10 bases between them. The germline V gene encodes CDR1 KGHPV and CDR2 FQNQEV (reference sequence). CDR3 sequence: CASSTNLSNERLFF. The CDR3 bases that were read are TGTGCCAGCTCGACAAACCTTTCCAACGAAAGATTATTT.

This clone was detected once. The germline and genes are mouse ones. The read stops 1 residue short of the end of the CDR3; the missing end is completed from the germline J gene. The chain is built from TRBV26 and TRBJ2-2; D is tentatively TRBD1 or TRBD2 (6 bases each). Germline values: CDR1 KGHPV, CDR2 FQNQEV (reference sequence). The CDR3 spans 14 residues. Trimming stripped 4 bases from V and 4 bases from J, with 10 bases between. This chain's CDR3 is CASSPGAGTGQLYF. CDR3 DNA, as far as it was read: TGTGCCAGCAGTCCGGGGGCGGGCACCGGGCAGCTCTAC.

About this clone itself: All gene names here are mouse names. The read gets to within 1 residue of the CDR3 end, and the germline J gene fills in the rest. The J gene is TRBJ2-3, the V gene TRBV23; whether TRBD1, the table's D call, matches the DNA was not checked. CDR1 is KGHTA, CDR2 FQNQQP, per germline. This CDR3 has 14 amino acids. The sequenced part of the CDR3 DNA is TGCTCCAGCAGTCAAAGGTCAGGGCCAGAAACGCTGTAT. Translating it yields CSSSQRSGPETLY. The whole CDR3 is CSSSQRSGPETLYF. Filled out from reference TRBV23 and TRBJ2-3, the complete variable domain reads DAAVTQKPRYLIKMKGQEAEMKCIPEKGHTAVFWYQQKQSKELKFLIYFQNQQPLDQIDMVKERFSAVCPSSSLCSLGIRTCEAEDSALYLCSSSQRSGPETLYFGSGTRLTVL.

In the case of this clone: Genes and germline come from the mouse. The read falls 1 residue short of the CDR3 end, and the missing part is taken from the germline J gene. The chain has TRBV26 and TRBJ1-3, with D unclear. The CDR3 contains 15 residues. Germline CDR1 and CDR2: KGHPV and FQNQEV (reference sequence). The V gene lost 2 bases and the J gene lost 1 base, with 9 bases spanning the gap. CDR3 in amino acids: CASSLAGSSGNTLYF. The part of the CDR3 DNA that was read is TGTGCCAGCAGTCTGGCGGGATCCTCTGGAAATACGCTCTAT.

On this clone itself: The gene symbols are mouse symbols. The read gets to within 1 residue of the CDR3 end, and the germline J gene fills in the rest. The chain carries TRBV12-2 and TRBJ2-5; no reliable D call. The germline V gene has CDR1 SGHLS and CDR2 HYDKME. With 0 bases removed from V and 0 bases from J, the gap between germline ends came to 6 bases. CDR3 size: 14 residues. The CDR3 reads CASSLESNQDTQYF. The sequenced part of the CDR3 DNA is TGTGCCAGCTCTCTCGAGAGTAACCAAGACACCCAGTAC.

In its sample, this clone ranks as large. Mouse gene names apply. The sequenced CDR3 bases are TGTGCCAGCAACTGGGGGGGTTATGAACAGTAC. Its translation is CASNWGGYEQY. The entire CDR3 is CASNWGGYEQYF. V gene TRBV4 combines with J gene TRBJ2-7; TRBD2 aligns across 10 bases. Read data end 1 residue before the CDR3 end; the end is taken from the germline J gene. The V gene's germline CDR1 is LGHDT and CDR2 YNNKQL (reference sequence). V lost 7 bases, J lost 4 bases, and 1 base stayed unmatched. CDR3 size: 12 residues.

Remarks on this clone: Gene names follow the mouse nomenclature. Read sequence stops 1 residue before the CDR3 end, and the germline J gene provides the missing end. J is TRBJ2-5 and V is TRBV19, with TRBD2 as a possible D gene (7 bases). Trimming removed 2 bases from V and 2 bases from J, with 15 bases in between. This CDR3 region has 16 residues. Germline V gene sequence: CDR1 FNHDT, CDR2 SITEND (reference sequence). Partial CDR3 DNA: TGTGCCAGCAGTATTATTGGGGGGCCTTTCCAAGACACCCAGTAC. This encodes CASSIIGGPFQDTQY. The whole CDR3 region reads CASSIIGGPFQDTQYF.

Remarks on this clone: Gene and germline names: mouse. This chain's CDR3 is CASSETAASAETLYF. The part of the CDR3 DNA that was read is TGTGCCAGCAGTGAAACGGCCGCTAGTGCAGAAACGCTGTAT. The chain joins TRBV13-1 to TRBJ2-3, with D unclear. The CDR3 goes on 1 residue after the read ends, and that part is filled in from the germline J gene. Germline V lookup: CDR1 NSHNY, CDR2 SYGAGN. This CDR3 is 15 amino acids long. V was clipped by 2 bases and J by 0 bases, with 10 bases between them.

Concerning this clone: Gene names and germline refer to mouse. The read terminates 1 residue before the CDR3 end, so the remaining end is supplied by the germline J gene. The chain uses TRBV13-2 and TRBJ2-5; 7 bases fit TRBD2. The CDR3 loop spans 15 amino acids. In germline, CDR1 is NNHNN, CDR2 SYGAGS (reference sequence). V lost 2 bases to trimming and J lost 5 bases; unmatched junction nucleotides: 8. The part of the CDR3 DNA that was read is TGTGCCAGCGGTGAGAACTGGGGATCGGGAGACACCCAGTAC. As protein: CASGENWGSGDTQY. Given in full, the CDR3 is CASGENWGSGDTQYF.

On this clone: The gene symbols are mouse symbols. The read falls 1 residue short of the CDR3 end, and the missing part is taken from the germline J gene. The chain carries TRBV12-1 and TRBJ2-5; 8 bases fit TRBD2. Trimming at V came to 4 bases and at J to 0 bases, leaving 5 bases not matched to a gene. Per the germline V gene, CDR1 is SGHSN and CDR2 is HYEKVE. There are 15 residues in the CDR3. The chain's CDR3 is CASSQLGVNQDTQYF. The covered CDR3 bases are TGTGCCAGCTCCCAACTGGGGGTTAACCAAGACACCCAGTAC.

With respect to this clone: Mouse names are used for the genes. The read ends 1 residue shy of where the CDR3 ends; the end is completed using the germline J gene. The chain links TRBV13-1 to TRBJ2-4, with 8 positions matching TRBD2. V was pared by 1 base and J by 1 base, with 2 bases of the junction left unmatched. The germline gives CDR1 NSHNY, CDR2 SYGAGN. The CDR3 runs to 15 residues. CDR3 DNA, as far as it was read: TGTGCCAGCAGTGATCTGACTGGGGGTCAAAACACCTTGTAC. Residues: CASSDLTGGQNTLY. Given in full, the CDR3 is CASSDLTGGQNTLYF.

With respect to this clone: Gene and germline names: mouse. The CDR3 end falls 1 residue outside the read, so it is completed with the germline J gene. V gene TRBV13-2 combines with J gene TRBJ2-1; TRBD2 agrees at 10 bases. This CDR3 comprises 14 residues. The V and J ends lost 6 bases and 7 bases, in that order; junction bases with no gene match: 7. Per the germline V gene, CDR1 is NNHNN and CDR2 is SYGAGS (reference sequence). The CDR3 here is CASAAWGGGAEQFF. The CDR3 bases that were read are TGTGCCAGCGCGGCCTGGGGGGGCGGGGCTGAGCAGTTC.

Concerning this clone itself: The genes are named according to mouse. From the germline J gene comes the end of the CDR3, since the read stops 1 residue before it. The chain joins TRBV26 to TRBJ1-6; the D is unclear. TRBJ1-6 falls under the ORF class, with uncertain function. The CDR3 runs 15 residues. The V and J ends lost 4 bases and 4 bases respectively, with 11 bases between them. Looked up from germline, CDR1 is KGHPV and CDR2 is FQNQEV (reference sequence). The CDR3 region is CASSPIGPYNSPLYF. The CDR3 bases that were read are TGTGCCAGCAGTCCCATAGGGCCTTATAATTCGCCCCTCTAC.